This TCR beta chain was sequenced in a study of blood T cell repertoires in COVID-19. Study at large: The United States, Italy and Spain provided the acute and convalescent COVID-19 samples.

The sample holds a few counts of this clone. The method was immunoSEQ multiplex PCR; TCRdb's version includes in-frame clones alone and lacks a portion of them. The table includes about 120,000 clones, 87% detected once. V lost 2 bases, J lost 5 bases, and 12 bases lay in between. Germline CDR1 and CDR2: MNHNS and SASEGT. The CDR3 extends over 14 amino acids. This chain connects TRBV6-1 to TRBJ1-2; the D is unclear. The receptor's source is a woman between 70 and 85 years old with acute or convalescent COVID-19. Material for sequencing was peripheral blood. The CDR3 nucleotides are TGTGCCAGCAGTGAACAAACAGAGACATATGGCTACACCTTC. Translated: CASSEQTETYGYTF.